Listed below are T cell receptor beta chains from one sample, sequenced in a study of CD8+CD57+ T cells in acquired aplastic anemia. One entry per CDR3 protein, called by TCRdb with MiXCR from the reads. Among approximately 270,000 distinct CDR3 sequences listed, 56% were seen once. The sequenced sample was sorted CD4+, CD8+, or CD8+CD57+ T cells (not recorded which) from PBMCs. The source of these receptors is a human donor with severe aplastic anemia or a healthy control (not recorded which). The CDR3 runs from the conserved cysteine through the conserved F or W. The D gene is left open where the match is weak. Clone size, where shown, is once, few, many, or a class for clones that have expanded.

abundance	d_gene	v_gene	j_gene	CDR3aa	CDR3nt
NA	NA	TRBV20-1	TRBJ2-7	CSAINRLKEDYEQYF	TGCAGTGCTATAAACCGACTGAAGGAAGACTACGAGCAGTACTTC
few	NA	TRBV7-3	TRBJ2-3	CASSQDYTDTQYF	TGTGCCAGCAGCCAGGATTACACAGATACGCAGTATTTT
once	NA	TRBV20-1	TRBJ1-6	CSAGPRGRDYNSPLHF	TGCAGTGCTGGTCCCAGGGGACGGGACTATAATTCACCCCTCCACTTT
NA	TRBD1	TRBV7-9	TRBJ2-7	CASSPTGVTAYGQYF	TGTGCCAGCAGCCCCACAGGGGTTACTGCCTACGGGCAGTACTTC
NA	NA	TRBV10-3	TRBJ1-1	CAIRPRTEGTEAFF	TGTGCCATCAGGCCCAGGACAGAAGGCACTGAAGCTTTCTTT
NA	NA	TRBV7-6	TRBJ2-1	CASSSSGRSYNEQFF	TGTGCCAGCAGCTCCTCCGGACGATCCTACAATGAGCAGTTCTTC
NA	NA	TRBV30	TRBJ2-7	CAWRPWSRRYHEQYF	TGTGCCTGGAGACCTTGGAGCAGGAGGTACCACGAGCAGTACTTC
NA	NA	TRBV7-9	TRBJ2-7	CASSLLTGSYEQYF	TGTGCCAGCAGCCTACTGACAGGTTCCTACGAGCAGTACTTC
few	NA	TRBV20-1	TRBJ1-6	CSARAEYNSPLHF	TGCAGTGCTAGGGCAGAATATAATTCACCCCTCCACTTT
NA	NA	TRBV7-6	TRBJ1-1	CASRRAGGAAEAFF	TGTGCCAGCAGACGCGCGGGGGGCGCAGCTGAAGCTTTCTTC
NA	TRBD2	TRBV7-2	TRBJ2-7	CASSPLGGGHRAYEQCF	TGTGCCAGCAGCCCCCTCGGGGGGGGGCATCGGGCCTACGAGCAGTGCTTC
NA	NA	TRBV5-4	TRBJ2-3	CASQPLQGGPDTQYF	TGTGCCAGCCAACCTCTCCAGGGGGGCCCAGATACGCAGTATTTT
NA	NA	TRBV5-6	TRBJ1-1	CASSLDLSEGLTPNTEAFF	TGTGCCAGCAGCTTGGATTTGAGTGAGGGACTCACACCAAACACTGAAGCTTTCTTT
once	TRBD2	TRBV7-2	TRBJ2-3	CASSLGPGGPVADTQYF	TGTGCCAGCAGCTTAGGACCGGGAGGGCCCGTAGCAGATACGCAGTATTTT
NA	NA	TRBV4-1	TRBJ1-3	CASRAGNTIYF	TGCGCCAGCAGGGCAGGAAACACCATATATTTT
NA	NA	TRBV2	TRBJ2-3	CASSDGTNTVTDTQYF	TGTGCCAGCAGTGATGGGACAAATACCGTCACAGATACGCAGTATTTT
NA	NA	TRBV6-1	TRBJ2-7	CASSARTGGLGTYEQYF	TGTGCCAGCAGTGCCCGGACAGGAGGGCTTGGCACCTACGAGCAGTACTTC
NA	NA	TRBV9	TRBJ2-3	CASSVEGRTQYF	TGTGCCAGCAGCGTAGAAGGAAGGACGCAGTATTTT
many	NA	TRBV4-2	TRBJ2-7	CASSQDLRGREQYF	TGTGCCAGCAGCCAAGACCTCAGGGGGAGGGAGCAGTACTTC
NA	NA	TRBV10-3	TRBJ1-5	CASTKGVDSNQPQHF	TGTGCCAGCACTAAAGGGGTGGATAGCAATCAGCCCCAGCATTTT
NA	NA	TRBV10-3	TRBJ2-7	CAISERTDNEQYF	TGTGCCATCAGTGAACGGACGGACAACGAGCAGTACTTC
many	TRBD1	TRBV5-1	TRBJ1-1	CASSSRTGFNMSTEAFF	TGCGCCAGCAGCTCTCGGACAGGGTTCAATATGAGCACTGAAGCTTTCTTT
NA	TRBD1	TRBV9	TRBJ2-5	CASSVAAGGTWETQYF	TGTGCCAGCAGCGTAGCGGCAGGGGGAACCTGGGAGACCCAGTACTTC
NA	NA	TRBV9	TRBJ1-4	CASSPTQGLGEKLFF	TGTGCCAGCAGCCCCACCCAGGGGTTAGGCGAAAAACTGTTTTTT
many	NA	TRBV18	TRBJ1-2	CASSPSVDYGYTF	TGTGCCAGCTCACCATCAGTAGACTATGGCTACACCTTC
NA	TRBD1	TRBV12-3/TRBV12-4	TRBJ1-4	CASRRGTGDEKLFF	TGTGCCAGCAGAAGAGGGACAGGGGATGAAAAACTGTTTTTT
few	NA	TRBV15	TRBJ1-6	CATSRDKGYGSPLHF	TGTGCCACCAGCAGAGATAAAGGGTATGGTTCACCCCTCCACTTT
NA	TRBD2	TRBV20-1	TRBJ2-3	CSAVLAGAVDTQYF	TGCAGTGCTGTCCTAGCGGGAGCCGTCGATACGCAGTATTTT
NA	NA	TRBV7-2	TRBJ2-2	CASSAWGYGELFF	TGTGCCAGCAGCGCCTGGGGCTACGGGGAGCTGTTTTTT
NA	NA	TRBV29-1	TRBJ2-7	CSAKKQVLGYEQYF	TGCAGCGCCAAAAAACAGGTCCTGGGCTACGAGCAGTACTTC
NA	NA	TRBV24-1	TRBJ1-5	CATSGSSNQPQHF	TGTGCCACCAGTGGATCTAGCAATCAGCCCCAGCATTTT
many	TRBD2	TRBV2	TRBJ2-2	CASRKTMGLAGGRTGELFF	TGTGCCAGCAGAAAAACAATGGGACTAGCGGGGGGGCGGACCGGGGAGCTGTTTTTT
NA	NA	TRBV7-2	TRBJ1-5	CASSPRGGSNQPQHF	TGTGCCAGCAGCCCTCGAGGCGGTAGCAATCAGCCCCAGCATTTT
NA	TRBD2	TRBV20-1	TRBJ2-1	CSAHPTSGGRDEQFF	TGCAGTGCCCACCCCACGTCGGGGGGGCGAGATGAGCAGTTCTTC
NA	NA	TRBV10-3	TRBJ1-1	CASSEAPTVAFF	TGTGCCAGCAGTGAAGCCCCGACGGTGGCTTTCTTT